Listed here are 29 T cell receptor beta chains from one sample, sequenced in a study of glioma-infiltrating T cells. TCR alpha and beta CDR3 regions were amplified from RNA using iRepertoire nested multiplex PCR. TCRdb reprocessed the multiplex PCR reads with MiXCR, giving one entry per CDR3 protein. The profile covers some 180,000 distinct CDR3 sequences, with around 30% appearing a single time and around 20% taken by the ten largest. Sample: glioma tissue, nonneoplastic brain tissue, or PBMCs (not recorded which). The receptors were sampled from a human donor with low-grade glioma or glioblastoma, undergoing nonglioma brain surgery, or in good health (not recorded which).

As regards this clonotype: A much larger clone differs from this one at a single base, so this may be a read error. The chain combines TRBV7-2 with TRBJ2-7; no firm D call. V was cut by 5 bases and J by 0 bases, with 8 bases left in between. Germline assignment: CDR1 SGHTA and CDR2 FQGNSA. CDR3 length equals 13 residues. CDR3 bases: TGTGCCAGCAGCCAGGAACACTCCTACGAGCAGTACTTC. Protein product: CASSQEHSYEQYF.

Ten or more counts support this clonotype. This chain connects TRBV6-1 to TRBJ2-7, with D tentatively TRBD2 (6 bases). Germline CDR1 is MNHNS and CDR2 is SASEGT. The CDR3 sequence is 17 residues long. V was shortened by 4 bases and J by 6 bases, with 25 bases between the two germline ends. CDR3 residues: CASSADLSGLTTVEQYF. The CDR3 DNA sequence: TGTGCCAGCAGTGCAGACTTAAGCGGACTAACGACTGTCGAGCAGTACTTC.

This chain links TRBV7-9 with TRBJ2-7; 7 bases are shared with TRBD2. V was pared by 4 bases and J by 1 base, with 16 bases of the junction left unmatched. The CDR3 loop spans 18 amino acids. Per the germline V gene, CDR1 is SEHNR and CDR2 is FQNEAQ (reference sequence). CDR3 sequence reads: CASSSSGGSGRYSYEQYF. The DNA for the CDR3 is TGTGCCAGCAGCTCCTCCGGGGGTAGCGGGCGCTATTCCTACGAGCAGTACTTC.

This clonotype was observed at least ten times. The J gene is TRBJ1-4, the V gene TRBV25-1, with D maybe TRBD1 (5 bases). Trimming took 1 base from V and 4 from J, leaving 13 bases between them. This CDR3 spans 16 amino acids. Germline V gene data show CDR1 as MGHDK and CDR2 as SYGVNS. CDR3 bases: TGTGCCAGCAGTGAATGGGGGAGAAACCTTAATGAAAAACTGTTTTTT. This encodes CASSEWGRNLNEKLFF.

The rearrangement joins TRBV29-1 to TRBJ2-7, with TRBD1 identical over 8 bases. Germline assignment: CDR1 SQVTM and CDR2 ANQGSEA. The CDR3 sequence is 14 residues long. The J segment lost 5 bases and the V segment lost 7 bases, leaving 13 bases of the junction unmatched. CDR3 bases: TGCAGCGCCCAGGACAGGGCCCTCTCTCACGAGCAGTACTTC. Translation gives CSAQDRALSHEQYF.

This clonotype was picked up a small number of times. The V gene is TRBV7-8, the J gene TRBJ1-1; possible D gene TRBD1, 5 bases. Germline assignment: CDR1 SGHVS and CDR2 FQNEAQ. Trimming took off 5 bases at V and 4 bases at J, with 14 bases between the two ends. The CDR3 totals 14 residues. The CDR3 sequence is CASSISGGSTEAFF. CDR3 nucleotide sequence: TGTGCCAGCAGCATCAGCGGGGGTAGCACTGAAGCTTTCTTT.

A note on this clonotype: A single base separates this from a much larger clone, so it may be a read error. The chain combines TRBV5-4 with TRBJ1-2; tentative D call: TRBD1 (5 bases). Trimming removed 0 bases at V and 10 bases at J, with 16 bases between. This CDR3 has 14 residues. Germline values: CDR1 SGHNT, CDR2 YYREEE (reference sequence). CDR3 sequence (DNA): TGTGCCAGCAGCTTGGAAGGGGATATGCGTGTCTACACCTTC. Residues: CASSLEGDMRVYTF. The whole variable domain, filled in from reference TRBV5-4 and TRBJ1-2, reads ETGVTQSPTHLIKTRGQQVTLRCSSQSGHNTVSWYQQALGQGPQFIFQYYREEENGRGNFPPRFSGLQFPNYSSELNVNALELDDSALYLCASSLEGDMRVYTFGSGTRLTVV.

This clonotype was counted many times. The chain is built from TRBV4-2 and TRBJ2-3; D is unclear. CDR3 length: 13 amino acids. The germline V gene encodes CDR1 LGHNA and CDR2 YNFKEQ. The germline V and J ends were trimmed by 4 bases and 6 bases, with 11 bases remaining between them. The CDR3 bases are TGTGCCAGCAGCCCAGACCTTGGGGATACGCAGTATTTT. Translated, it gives CASSPDLGDTQYF.

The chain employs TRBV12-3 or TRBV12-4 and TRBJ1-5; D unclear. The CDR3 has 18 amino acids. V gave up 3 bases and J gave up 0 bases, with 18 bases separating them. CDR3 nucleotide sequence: TGTGCCAGCAGTTTCGTCGGGGAATCGATTTATAGCAATCAGCCCCAGCATTTT. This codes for CASSFVGESIYSNQPQHF.

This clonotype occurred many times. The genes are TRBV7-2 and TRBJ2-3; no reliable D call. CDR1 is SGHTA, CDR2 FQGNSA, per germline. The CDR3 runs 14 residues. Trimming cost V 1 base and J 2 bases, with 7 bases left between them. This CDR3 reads CASSLGLSTDTQYF. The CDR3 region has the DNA TGTGCCAGCAGCTTAGGGCTATCCACAGATACGCAGTATTTT.

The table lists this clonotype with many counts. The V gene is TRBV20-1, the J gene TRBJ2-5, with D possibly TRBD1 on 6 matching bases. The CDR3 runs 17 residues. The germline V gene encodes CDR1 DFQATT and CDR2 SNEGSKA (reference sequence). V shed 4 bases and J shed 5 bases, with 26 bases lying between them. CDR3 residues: CSAKSPTIVGGLETQYF. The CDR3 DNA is TGCAGTGCTAAATCCCCGACTATCGTTGGGGGCCTGGAGACCCAGTACTTC.

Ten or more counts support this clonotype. CDR3 bases: TGTGCCAGCAGCTTAGCCACGGATTCCTACGAGCAGTACTTC. Its protein is CASSLATDSYEQYF. This rearrangement joins TRBV7-9 to TRBJ2-7; D uncertain. Trimming took off 0 bases at V and 1 base at J, with 7 bases between the two ends. The CDR3 covers 14 residues. Germline CDR1 SEHNR, CDR2 FQNEAQ (reference sequence).

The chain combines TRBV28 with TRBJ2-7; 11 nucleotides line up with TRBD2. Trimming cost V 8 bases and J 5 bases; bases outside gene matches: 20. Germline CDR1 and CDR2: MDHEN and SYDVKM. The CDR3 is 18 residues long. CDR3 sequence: CASGEEGNSGREGDEQYF. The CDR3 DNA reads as TGTGCCAGCGGGGAGGAGGGTAATAGCGGGAGGGAGGGGGACGAGCAGTACTTC. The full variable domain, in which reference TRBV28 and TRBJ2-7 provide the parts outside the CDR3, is DVKVTQSSRYLVKRTGEKVFLECVQDMDHENMFWYRQDPGLGLRLIYFSYDVKMKEKGDIPEGYSVSREKKERFSLILESASTNQTSMYLCASGEEGNSGREGDEQYFGPGTRLTVT.

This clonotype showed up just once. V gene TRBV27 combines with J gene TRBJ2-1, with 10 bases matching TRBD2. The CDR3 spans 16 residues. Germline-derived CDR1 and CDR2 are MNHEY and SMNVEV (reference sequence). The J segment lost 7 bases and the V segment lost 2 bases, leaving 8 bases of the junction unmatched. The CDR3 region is CASSLRGLAGGNEQFF. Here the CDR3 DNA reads TGTGCCAGCAGTTTACGGGGGTTAGCGGGAGGTAATGAGCAGTTCTTC.

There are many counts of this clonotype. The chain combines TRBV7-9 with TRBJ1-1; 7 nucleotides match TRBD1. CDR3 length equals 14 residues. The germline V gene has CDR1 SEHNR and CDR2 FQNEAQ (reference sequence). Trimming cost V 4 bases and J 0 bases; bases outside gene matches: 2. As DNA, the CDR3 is TGTGCCAGCAGCTCCCAGGGGGTGAACACTGAAGCTTTCTTT. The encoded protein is CASSSQGVNTEAFF.

The CDR3 loop is CASSLDITGADGYTF. Here the CDR3 DNA reads TGTGCCAGCAGCTTGGATATAACAGGGGCGGATGGCTACACCTTC. This chain joins TRBV5-4 and TRBJ1-2; 7 bases match TRBD1. CDR1 SGHNT and CDR2 YYREEE come from the germline V gene (reference sequence). With V trimmed by 0 bases and J by 6 bases, 8 bases remained unmatched. This CDR3 is 15 amino acids long. Together with reference TRBV5-4 and TRBJ1-2, the CDR3 gives the full variable domain: ETGVTQSPTHLIKTRGQQVTLRCSSQSGHNTVSWYQQALGQGPQFIFQYYREEENGRGNFPPRFSGLQFPNYSSELNVNALELDDSALYLCASSLDITGADGYTFGSGTRLTVV.

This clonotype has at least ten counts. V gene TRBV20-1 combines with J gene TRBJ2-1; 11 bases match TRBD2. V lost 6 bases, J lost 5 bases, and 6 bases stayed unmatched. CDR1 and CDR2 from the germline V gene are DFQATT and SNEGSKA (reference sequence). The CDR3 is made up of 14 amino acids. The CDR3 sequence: CSAETGLADNEQFF. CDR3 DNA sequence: TGCAGTGCCGAAACGGGACTAGCGGACAATGAGCAGTTCTTC.

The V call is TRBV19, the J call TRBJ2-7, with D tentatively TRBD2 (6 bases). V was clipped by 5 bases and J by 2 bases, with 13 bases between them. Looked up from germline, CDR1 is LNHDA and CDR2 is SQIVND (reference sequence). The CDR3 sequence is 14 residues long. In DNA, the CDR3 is TGTGCCAGTAGTCAGGACTACGGCCCCTACGAGCAGTACTTC. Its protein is CASSQDYGPYEQYF.

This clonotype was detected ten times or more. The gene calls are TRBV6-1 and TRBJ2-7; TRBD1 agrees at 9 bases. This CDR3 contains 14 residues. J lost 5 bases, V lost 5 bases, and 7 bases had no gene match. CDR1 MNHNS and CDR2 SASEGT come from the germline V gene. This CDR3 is CASSRGQGKDEQYF. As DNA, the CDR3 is TGTGCCAGCAGTAGGGGACAGGGTAAAGACGAGCAGTACTTC.

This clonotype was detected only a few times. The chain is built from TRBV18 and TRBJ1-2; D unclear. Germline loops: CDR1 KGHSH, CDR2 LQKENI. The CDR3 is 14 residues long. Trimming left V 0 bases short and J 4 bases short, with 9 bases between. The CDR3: CASSPPAGIYGYTF. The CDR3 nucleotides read TGTGCCAGCTCACCACCGGCAGGCATCTATGGCTACACCTTC.

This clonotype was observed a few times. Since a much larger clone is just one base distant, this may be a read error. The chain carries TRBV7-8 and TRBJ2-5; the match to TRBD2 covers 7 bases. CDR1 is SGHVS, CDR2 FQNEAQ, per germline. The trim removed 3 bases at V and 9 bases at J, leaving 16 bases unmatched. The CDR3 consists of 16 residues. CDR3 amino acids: CASSLHISRHRGAQYF. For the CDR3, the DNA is TGTGCCAGCAGCTTGCACATTTCTCGGCACCGGGGGGCCCAGTACTTC.

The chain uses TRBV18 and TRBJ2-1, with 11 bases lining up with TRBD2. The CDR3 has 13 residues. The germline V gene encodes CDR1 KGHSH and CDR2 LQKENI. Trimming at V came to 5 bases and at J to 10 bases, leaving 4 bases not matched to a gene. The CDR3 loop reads CASSGLAGKEQFF. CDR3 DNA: TGTGCCAGCTCAGGACTAGCGGGCAAGGAGCAGTTCTTC.

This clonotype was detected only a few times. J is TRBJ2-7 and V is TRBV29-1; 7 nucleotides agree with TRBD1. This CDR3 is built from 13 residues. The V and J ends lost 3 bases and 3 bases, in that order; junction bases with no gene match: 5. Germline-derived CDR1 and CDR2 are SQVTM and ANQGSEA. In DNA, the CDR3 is TGCAGCGTTGATGGAAGGGGGCTCTACGAGCAGTACTTC. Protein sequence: CSVDGRGLYEQYF.

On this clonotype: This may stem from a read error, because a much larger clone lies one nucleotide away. CDR3 in DNA: TGTGCCAGCAGTTCAGGGGTCGTCCACACCTTC. Amino acid sequence: CASSSGVVHTF. This chain links TRBV27 with TRBJ1-2; the D gene is possibly TRBD1 (6 bases). Trimming removed 4 bases at V and 12 bases at J, with 12 bases between. The germline CDR1 and CDR2 sequences are MNHEY and SMNVEV (reference sequence). The CDR3 runs 11 residues.

CDR3 loop: CASSRDITDTQYF. CDR3 nucleotide sequence: TGTGCCAGCAGCAGAGATATCACAGATACGCAGTATTTT. The chain links TRBV9 to TRBJ2-3; D uncertain. CDR1 SGDLS and CDR2 YYNGEE come from the germline V gene. The CDR3 runs to 13 residues. The V and J ends lost 4 bases and 2 bases respectively, with 8 bases between them.

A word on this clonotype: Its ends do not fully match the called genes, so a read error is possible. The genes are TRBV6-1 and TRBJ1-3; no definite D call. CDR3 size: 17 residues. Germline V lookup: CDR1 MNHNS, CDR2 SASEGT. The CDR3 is CAISEYSGAYSGNTIYF. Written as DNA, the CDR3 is TGTGCCATCAGTGAGTATTCGGGAGCCTACTCTGGAAACACCATATATTTT.

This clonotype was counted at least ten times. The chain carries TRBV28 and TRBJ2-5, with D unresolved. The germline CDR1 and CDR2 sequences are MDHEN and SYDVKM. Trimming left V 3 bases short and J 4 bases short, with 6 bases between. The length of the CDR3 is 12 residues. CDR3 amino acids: CASSFSLETQYF. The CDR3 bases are TGTGCCAGCAGTTTTAGTCTAGAGACCCAGTACTTC.

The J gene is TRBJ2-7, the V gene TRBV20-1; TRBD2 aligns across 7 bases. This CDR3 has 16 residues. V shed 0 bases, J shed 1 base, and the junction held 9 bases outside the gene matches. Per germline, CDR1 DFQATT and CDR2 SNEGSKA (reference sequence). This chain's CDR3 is CSARDRLARGSYEQYF. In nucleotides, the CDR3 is TGCAGTGCTAGAGATAGACTAGCCCGAGGGTCCTACGAGCAGTACTTC.

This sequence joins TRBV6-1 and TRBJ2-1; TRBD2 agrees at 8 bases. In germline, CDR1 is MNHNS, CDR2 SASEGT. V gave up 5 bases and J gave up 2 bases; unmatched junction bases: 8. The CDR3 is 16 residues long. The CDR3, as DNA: TGTGCCAGCAGTTATCTACTAGCGGAACCCTACAATGAGCAGTTCTTC. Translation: CASSYLLAEPYNEQFF.